The text below deals with one T cell receptor beta chain. Source study methods: Amplification of reference gene primers provided the estimated nucleated cell counts. Libraries were prepared by immunoSEQ multiplex PCR; TCRdb keeps only in-frame clonotypes and omits some of them. The V and J calls and clone size are taken from that table; D and trimming were inferred from the DNA. The sample shows about 27,000 clones, around 83% of them seen only once. The data stem from a study of blood T cell repertoires in COVID-19. The wider study: Some COVID-19 samples were acute and others convalescent; all came from the United States, Italy and Spain. T cells, B-cell-depleted T cells, or PBMCs supplied cDNA or gDNA.

Looked up from germline, CDR1 is LNHDA and CDR2 is SQIVND (reference sequence). This CDR3 is built from 14 residues. The V end lost 6 bases, the J end lost 0 bases, and 11 bases lay between the germline ends. This chain uses TRBV19 with TRBJ1-1, with D tentatively TRBD1 (5 bases). The sample comprised peripheral blood. The sequence derives from a man between 65 and 85 years old with active COVID-19. CDR3 bases: TGTGCCAGTAGGACTTCAGGGATGAACACTGAAGCTTTCTTT. Its translation is CASRTSGMNTEAFF.